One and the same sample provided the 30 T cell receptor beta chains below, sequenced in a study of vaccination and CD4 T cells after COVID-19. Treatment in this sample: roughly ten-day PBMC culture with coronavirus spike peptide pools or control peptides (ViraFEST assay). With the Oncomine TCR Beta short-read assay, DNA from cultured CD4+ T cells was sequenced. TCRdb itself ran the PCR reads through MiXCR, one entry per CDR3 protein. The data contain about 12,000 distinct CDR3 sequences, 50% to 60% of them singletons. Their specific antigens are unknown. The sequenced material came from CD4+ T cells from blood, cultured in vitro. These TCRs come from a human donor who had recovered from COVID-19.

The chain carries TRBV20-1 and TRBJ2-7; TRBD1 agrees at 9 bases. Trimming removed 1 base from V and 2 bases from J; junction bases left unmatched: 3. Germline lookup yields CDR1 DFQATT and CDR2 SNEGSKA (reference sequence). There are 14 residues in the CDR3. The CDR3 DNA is TGCAGTGCTAGAGGGACAGGGGACCCCTACGAGCAGTACTTC. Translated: CSARGTGDPYEQYF.

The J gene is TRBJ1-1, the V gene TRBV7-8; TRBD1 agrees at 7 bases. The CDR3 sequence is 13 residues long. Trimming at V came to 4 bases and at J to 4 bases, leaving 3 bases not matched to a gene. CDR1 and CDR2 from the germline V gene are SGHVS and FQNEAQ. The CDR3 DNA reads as TGTGCCAGCAGCTACGACAGGGCCACTGAAGCTTTCTTT. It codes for CASSYDRATEAFF.

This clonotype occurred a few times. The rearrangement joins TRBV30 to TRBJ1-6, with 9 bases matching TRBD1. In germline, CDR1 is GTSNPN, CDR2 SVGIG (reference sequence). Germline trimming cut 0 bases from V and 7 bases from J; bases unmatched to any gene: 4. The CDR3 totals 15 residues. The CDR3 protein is CAWSVQGAFNSPLHF. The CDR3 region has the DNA TGTGCCTGGAGTGTACAGGGGGCGTTCAATTCACCCCTCCACTTT.

Here the CDR3 DNA reads TGTGCCAGCAGTGAAGGGCTCCTCTATGGCTACACCTTC. As protein: CASSEGLLYGYTF. J is TRBJ1-2 and V is TRBV6-4; D is unresolved. The CDR3 runs 13 residues. V was pared by 3 bases and J by 4 bases, with 9 bases between. Germline V CDR1 and CDR2: MRHNA, SNTAGT.

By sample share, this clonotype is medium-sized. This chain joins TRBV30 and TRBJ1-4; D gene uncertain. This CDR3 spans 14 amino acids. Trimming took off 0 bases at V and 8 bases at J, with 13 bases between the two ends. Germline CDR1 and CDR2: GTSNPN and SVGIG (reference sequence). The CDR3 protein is CAWSVNRYSEKLFF. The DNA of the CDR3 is TGTGCCTGGAGTGTTAACAGATACTCCGAAAAACTGTTTTTT.

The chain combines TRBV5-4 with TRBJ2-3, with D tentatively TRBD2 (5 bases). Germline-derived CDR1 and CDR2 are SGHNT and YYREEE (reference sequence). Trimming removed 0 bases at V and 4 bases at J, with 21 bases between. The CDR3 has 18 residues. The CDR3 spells CASSLAVFEGAASDTQYF. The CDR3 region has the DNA TGTGCCAGCAGCTTGGCCGTGTTTGAGGGAGCTGCCTCAGATACGCAGTATTTT.

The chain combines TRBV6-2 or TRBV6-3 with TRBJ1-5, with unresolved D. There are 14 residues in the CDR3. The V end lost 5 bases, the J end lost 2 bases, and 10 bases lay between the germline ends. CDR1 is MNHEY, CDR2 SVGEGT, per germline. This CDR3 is CASSRPGGNQPQHF. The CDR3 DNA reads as TGTGCCAGCAGTAGACCCGGGGGCAATCAGCCCCAGCATTTT.

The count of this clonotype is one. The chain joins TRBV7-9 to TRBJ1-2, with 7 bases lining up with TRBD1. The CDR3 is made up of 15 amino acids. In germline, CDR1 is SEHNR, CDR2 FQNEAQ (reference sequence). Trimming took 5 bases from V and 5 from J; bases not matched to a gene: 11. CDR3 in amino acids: CASSNRQGQGYGYTF. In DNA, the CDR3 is TGTGCCAGCAGCAACCGACAGGGACAAGGGTATGGCTACACCTTC.

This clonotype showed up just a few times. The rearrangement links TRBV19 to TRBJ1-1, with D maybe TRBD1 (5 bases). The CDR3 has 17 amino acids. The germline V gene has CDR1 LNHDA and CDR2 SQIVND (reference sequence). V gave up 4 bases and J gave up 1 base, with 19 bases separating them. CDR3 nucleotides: TGTGCCAGTAGTAATGTCTTTAAGGGGTGGACGAACACTGAAGCTTTCTTT. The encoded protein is CASSNVFKGWTNTEAFF. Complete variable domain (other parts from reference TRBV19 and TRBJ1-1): DGGITQSPKYLFRKEGQNVTLSCEQNLNHDAMYWYRQDPGQGLRLIYYSQIVNDFQKGDIAEGYSVSREKKESFPLTVTSAQKNPTAFYLCASSNVFKGWTNTEAFFGQGTRLTVV.

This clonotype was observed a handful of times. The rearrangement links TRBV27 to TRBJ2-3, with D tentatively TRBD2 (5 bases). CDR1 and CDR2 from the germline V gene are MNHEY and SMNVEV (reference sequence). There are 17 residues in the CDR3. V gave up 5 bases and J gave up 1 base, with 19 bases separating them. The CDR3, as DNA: TGTGCCAGCAGTCGCCGGGATACGAGCCATCGCACAGATACGCAGTATTTT. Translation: CASSRRDTSHRTDTQYF.

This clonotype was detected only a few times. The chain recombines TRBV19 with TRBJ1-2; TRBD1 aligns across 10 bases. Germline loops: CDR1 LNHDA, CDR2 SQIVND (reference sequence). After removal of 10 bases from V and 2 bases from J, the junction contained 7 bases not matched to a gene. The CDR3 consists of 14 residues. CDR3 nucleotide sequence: TGTGCCACCCGGGACAGGGGATCAAACTATGGCTACACCTTC. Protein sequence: CATRDRGSNYGYTF.

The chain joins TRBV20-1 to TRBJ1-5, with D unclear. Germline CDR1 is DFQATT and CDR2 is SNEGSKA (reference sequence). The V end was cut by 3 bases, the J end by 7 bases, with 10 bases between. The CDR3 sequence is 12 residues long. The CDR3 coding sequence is TGCAGTGCTAGGCCCCACGGACAGCCCCAGCATTTT. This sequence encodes CSARPHGQPQHF.

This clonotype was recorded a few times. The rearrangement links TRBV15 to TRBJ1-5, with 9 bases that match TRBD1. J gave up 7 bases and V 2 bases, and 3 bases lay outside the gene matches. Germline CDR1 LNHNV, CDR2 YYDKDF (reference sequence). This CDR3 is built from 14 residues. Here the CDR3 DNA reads TGTGCCACCAGCAGAACAGGGGGCGGCCAGCCCCAGCATTTT. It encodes CATSRTGGGQPQHF.

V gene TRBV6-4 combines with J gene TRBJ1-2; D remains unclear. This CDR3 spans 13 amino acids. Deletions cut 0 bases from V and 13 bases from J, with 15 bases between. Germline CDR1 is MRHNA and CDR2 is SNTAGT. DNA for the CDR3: TGTGCCAGCAGTGACTCTTACGGAGGACGAAGCACCTTC. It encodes CASSDSYGGRSTF.

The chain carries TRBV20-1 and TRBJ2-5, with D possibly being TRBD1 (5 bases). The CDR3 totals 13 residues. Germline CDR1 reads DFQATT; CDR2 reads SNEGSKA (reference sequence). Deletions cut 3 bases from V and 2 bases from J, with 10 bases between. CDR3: CSASQGIQETQYF. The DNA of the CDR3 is TGCAGTGCTAGTCAGGGAATACAAGAGACCCAGTACTTC.

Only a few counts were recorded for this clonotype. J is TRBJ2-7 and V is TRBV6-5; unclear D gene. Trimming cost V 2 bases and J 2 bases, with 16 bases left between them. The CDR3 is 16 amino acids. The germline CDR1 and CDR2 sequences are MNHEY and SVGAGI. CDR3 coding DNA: TGTGCCAGCAGTTACCTCCCGGCGCTAATTCCCTACGAGCAGTACTTC. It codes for CASSYLPALIPYEQYF.

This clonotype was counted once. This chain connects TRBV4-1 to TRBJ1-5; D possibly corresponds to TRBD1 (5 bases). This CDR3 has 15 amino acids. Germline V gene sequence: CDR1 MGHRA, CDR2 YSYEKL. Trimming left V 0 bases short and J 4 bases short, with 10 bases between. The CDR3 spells CASSQEATVNQPQHF. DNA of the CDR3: TGCGCCAGCAGCCAAGAGGCGACAGTGAATCAGCCCCAGCATTTT.

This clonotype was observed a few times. Here the CDR3 DNA reads TGTGCCAGCAGTCAACGACTAGCGGACACCTACGAGCAGTACTTC. It translates to CASSQRLADTYEQYF. This chain connects TRBV6-2 or TRBV6-3 to TRBJ2-7, with TRBD2 identical over 9 bases. With 5 bases clipped from V and 2 bases from J, the junction kept 7 bases outside the gene matches. The length of the CDR3 is 15 residues. The germline V gene has CDR1 MNHEY and CDR2 SVGEGT.

DNA for the CDR3: TGTGCCAGCAGCCCAACTGAACGAGGTTACGAGACCCAGTACTTC. Translating it yields CASSPTERGYETQYF. V and J are TRBV7-9 and TRBJ2-5; D is undetermined. CDR1 SEHNR and CDR2 FQNEAQ come from the germline V gene (reference sequence). The CDR3 contains 15 residues. Trimming took off 5 bases at V and 5 bases at J, with 18 bases between the two ends.

CDR3 in amino acids: CATSRTGAGTGELFF. The CDR3 DNA sequence: TGTGCCACCAGTCGGACGGGGGCAGGTACCGGGGAGCTGTTTTTT. The chain has TRBV24-1 and TRBJ2-2; D possibly matches TRBD1 or TRBD2 (6 bases each). V lost 6 bases and J lost 5, with 15 bases in between. Germline V gene lookup returns CDR1 KGHDR and CDR2 SFDVKD. CDR3 length equals 15 residues.

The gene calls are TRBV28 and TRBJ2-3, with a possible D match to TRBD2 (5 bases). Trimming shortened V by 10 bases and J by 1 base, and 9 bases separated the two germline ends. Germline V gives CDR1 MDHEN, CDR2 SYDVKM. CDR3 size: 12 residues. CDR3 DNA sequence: TGTGCCATCCACGGGGGCACAGATACGCAGTATTTT. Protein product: CAIHGGTDTQYF.

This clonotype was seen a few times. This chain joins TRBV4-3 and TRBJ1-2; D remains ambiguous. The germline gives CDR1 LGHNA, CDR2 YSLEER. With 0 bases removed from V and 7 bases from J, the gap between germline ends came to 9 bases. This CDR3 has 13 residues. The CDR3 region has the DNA TGCGCCAGCAGCCAAGACCCCCGCTCTGGCTACACCTTC. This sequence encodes CASSQDPRSGYTF.

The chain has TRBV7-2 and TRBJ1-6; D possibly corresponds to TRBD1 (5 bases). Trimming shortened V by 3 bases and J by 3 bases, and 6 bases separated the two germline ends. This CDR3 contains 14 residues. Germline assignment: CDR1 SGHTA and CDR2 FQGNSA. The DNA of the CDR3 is TGTGCCAGCAGCTTGGGACGCTATAATTCACCCCTCCACTTT. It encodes CASSLGRYNSPLHF.

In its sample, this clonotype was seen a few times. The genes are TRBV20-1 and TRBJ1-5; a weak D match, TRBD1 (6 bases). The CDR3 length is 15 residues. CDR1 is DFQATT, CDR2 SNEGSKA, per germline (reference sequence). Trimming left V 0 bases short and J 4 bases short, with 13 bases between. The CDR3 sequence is CSARDSGGGNQPQHF. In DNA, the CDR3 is TGCAGTGCTAGAGATTCCGGGGGCGGAAATCAGCCCCAGCATTTT.

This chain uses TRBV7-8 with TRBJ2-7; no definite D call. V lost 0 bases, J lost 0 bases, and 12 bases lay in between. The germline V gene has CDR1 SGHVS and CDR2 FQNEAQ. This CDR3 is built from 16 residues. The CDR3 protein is CASSLAPGFNSYEQYF. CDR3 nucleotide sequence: TGTGCCAGCAGCTTAGCACCCGGGTTTAACTCCTACGAGCAGTACTTC.

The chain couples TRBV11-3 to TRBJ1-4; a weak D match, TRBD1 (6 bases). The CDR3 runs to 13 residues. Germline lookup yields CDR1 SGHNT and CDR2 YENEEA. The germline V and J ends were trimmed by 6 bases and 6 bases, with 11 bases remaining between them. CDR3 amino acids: CASSSGADEKLFF. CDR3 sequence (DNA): TGTGCCAGCAGTTCAGGGGCCGATGAAAAACTGTTTTTT.

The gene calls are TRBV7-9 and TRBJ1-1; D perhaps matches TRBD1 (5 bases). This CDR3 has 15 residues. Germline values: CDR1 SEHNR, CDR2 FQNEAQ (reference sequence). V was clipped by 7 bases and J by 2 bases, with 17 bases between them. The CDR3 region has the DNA TGTGCCAGCACGCAGGGCACCTTGGCCAACACTGAAGCTTTCTTT. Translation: CASTQGTLANTEAFF.

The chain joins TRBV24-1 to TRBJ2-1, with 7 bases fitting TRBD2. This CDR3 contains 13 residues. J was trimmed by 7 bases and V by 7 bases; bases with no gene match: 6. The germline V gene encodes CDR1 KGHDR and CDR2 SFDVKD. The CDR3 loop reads CATRTSMENEQFF. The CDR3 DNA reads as TGTGCCACCAGGACTAGCATGGAGAATGAGCAGTTCTTC.

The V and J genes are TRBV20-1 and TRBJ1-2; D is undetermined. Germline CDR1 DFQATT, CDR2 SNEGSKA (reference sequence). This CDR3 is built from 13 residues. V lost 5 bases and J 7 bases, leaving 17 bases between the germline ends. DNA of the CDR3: TGCAGTGCTCCCAAGGGATTCTCCGCTGGCTACACCTTC. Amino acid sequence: CSAPKGFSAGYTF.

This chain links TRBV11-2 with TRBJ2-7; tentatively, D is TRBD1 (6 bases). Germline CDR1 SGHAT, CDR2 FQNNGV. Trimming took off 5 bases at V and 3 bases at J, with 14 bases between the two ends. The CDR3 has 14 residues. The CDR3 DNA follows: TGTGCCAGCAGCGCGCCAGGGGACGGCTACGAGCAGTACTTC. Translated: CASSAPGDGYEQYF. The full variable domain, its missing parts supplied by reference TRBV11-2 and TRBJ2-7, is EAGVAQSPRYKIIEKRQSVAFWCNPISGHATLYWYQQILGQGPKLLIQFQNNGVVDDSQLPKDRFSAERLKGVDSTLKIQPAKLEDSAVYLCASSAPGDGYEQYFGPGTRLTVT.